A single TCR beta chain is shown here with its context. Under the authors' procedure: Cell counts per sample came from amplifying reference gene primers. Profiled with immunoSEQ multiplex PCR; TCRdb holds only in-frame clones, not every one. From that table come the V and J calls and clone size; the DNA was used to work out D and trimming. The sample consists of about 360,000 clones, around 86% of them appearing once. Germline V lookup: CDR1 SGHRS, CDR2 YFSETQ. V lost 2 bases to trimming and J lost 2 bases; unmatched junction nucleotides: 3. The CDR3 is 14 amino acids. The sample originates from a study of blood T cell repertoires in COVID-19. Study information: The United States, Italy and Spain were the sources of the acute and convalescent COVID-19 samples.

This TCR was recovered from a human donor in a cohort sampled during active COVID-19. The chain recombines TRBV5-1 with TRBJ1-1; 7 bases match TRBD1. Sequencing used peripheral blood. The CDR3 spells CASSFRTGNTEAFF. The CDR3 DNA is TGCGCCAGCAGCTTTAGGACAGGCAACACTGAAGCTTTCTTT.